A single sample gave rise to the 32 T cell receptor beta chains below, sequenced in a study of blood T cells in healthy people across ages. Primers used in a second PCR of roughly 6 to 12 cycles were a sample-barcoded 5' primer and a J-beta primer mix. Via MiXCR, TCRdb re-called the 5' RACE reads, giving one row per CDR3 protein. The sample includes 1 million or so distinct CDR3 sequences, around 43% of them seen just once. Sequencing input: blood. The receptors originated from a woman aged 55 to 70 in good health.

The chain uses TRBV11-2 and TRBJ2-1; a weak D match, TRBD1 (6 bases). Germline CDR1 SGHAT, CDR2 FQNNGV. This CDR3 is built from 15 residues. V gave up 5 bases and J gave up 8 bases, with 19 bases separating them. The CDR3 spells CASSPGPSRGHEQFF. The CDR3 coding sequence is TGTGCCAGCAGCCCTGGGCCTAGCAGGGGTCATGAGCAGTTCTTC.

The V and J genes are TRBV6-1 and TRBJ2-7; 10 positions agree with TRBD1. The CDR3 consists of 20 residues. Germline-derived CDR1 and CDR2 are MNHNS and SASEGT. The V segment lost 4 bases and the J segment 2 bases; nucleotides outside the gene matches: 20. The CDR3 sequence: CASSVRWGTGVFRGTYEQYF. The CDR3 nucleotides are TGTGCCAGCAGTGTAAGGTGGGGGACAGGGGTCTTTAGAGGGACCTACGAGCAGTACTTC.

The rearrangement joins TRBV11-2 to TRBJ2-7, with TRBD1 as a possible D gene (6 bases). The germline V gene has CDR1 SGHAT and CDR2 FQNNGV. Trimming cost V 1 base and J 3 bases, with 13 bases left between them. The CDR3 is 15 amino acids. CDR3: CASSLVPGVGYEQYF. The CDR3 coding sequence is TGTGCCAGCAGCTTAGTTCCAGGGGTTGGCTACGAGCAGTACTTC. Supplemented by reference TRBV11-2 and TRBJ2-7, the full variable domain reads EAGVAQSPRYKIIEKRQSVAFWCNPISGHATLYWYQQILGQGPKLLIQFQNNGVVDDSQLPKDRFSAERLKGVDSTLKIQPAKLEDSAVYLCASSLVPGVGYEQYFGPGTRLTVT.

This clonotype was recorded at least ten times. V is TRBV12-3 or TRBV12-4 and J is TRBJ2-3; TRBD1 might be the D (5 bases). Between the trimmed V and J ends, which lost 2 bases and 6 bases, there was a span of 12 bases. The CDR3 has 14 amino acids. The CDR3 reads CASSLSQGTDTQYF. CDR3 nucleotide sequence: TGTGCCAGCAGTTTATCCCAGGGTACCGATACGCAGTATTTT.

This chain joins TRBV29-1 and TRBJ2-7, with 7 nucleotides matching TRBD2. In germline, CDR1 is SQVTM, CDR2 ANQGSEA. Trimming cost V 5 bases and J 2 bases; bases outside gene matches: 3. The CDR3 is 12 amino acids. The DNA for the CDR3 is TGCAGCGTTAAGCGGGGAACCTACGAGCAGTACTTC. It yields the protein CSVKRGTYEQYF.

The genes are TRBV20-1 and TRBJ2-3, with a possible D match to TRBD2 (7 bases). V was trimmed by 6 bases and J by 0 bases, leaving 19 bases between them. The CDR3 consists of 16 residues. Germline CDR1 is DFQATT and CDR2 is SNEGSKA (reference sequence). The DNA for the CDR3 is TGCAGTGCCTATAAACGTGGGGGGGCGAGCACAGATACGCAGTATTTT. Translation: CSAYKRGGASTDTQYF.

The count of this clonotype is one. V and J are TRBV5-6 and TRBJ1-1; D perhaps matches TRBD1 (5 bases). CDR1 is SGHDT, CDR2 YYEEEE, per germline. The V end lost 1 base, the J end lost 5 bases, and 18 bases lay between the germline ends. The CDR3 extends over 16 amino acids. The CDR3 coding sequence is TGTGCCAGCAGCTTGCGGTCGCAGGGTCCGAGGACTGAAGCTTTCTTT. It translates to CASSLRSQGPRTEAFF.

This clonotype came up a few times. This chain joins TRBV28 and TRBJ1-5; a possible D gene is TRBD1 (5 bases). Germline loops: CDR1 MDHEN, CDR2 SYDVKM. CDR3 length: 15 residues. V was trimmed by 5 bases and J by 0 bases, leaving 11 bases between them. CDR3 loop: CASSPSGHSNQPQHF. In nucleotides, the CDR3 is TGTGCCAGCAGTCCGTCAGGACATAGCAATCAGCCCCAGCATTTT.

This clonotype was seen a handful of times. The V and J genes are TRBV7-3 and TRBJ2-5; D may be TRBD1 (5 bases). Germline CDR1 SGHTA, CDR2 FQGTGA. The CDR3 contains 13 residues. The V end lost 5 bases, the J end lost 5 bases, and 12 bases lay between the germline ends. The CDR3 here is CASSLREWETQYF. The CDR3 region has the DNA TGTGCCAGCAGCCTCAGGGAATGGGAGACCCAGTACTTC.

The chain combines TRBV27 with TRBJ2-3; 9 bases line up with TRBD2. After removal of 2 bases from V and 3 bases from J, the junction contained 9 bases not matched to a gene. The CDR3 is 17 residues long. The germline V gene has CDR1 MNHEY and CDR2 SMNVEV (reference sequence). The CDR3 DNA sequence: TGTGCCAGCAGTTTACGGTGGATTAGCGGGAGTACAGATACGCAGTATTTT. This translates into CASSLRWISGSTDTQYF.

Comments on this clonotype: Mismatch with germline at one junction end may stem from a read error. The rearrangement links TRBV12-3 or TRBV12-4 to TRBJ1-6; D may be TRBD1 (5 bases). The CDR3 has 15 residues. The CDR3 spells CASSLEGPYNSPFHF. The CDR3 DNA sequence: TGTGCCAGCAGTTTGGAGGGACCCTATAATTCACCCTTCCACTTT.

The chain employs TRBV29-1 and TRBJ1-2; D is possibly TRBD1 (6 bases). The CDR3 loop spans 12 amino acids. Germline values: CDR1 SQVTM, CDR2 ANQGSEA. Trimming removed 4 bases at V and 2 bases at J, with 8 bases between. The CDR3 bases are TGCAGCGTTGTGGACAGAAACTATGGCTACACCTTC. Protein product: CSVVDRNYGYTF.

This clonotype has more than one count but fewer than ten. This sequence joins TRBV27 and TRBJ1-2; 8 nucleotides agree with TRBD1. V was pared by 7 bases and J by 4 bases, with 8 bases of the junction left unmatched. The CDR3 covers 14 residues. Per germline, CDR1 MNHEY and CDR2 SMNVEV (reference sequence). CDR3 nucleotide sequence: TGTGCCAGCAAAACCCGGGACAGGCCCTATGGCTACACCTTC. Translating it yields CASKTRDRPYGYTF.

The chain combines TRBV5-6 with TRBJ2-4; D assignment may be TRBD1 or TRBD2 (5 bases each). Gene TRBJ2-7 matches the end of the DNA better, so the J call may be wrong. The CDR3 runs 14 residues. Germline assignment: CDR1 SGHDT and CDR2 YYEEEE. CDR3 sequence (DNA): TGTGCCAGCAGCTTGGTTCGGGGCTTATACGAGCAGTACTTC. It translates to CASSLVRGLYEQYF.

This clonotype was observed a few times. The chain combines TRBV20-1 with TRBJ2-1; possibly TRBD1 for D (10 bases). CDR3 length: 18 amino acids. V was pared by 5 bases and J by 8 bases, with 31 bases between. The germline V gene has CDR1 DFQATT and CDR2 SNEGSKA (reference sequence). The CDR3 DNA reads TGCAGTGCTGCCGGGACAGGGGCGGCTAGCGGGAAGTTTGATGAGCAGTTCTTC. Protein product: CSAAGTGAASGKFDEQFF.

This clonotype was found a few times. V usage is TRBV13 and J usage is TRBJ2-1, with D tentatively TRBD2 (5 bases). CDR1 is PRHDT and CDR2 is FYEKMQ in the germline V gene (reference sequence). The V gene lost 1 base and the J gene lost 4 bases, with 14 bases spanning the gap. There are 16 residues in the CDR3. The CDR3 nucleotides are TGTGCCAGCAGCTTAGTCCTGAGCGGTCTTTACAATGAGCAGTTCTTC. Translation gives CASSLVLSGLYNEQFF.

This clonotype came up many times. V is TRBV12-3 or TRBV12-4 and J is TRBJ2-7, with 8 bases fitting TRBD2. J gave up 4 bases and V 2 bases, and 7 bases lay outside the gene matches. This CDR3 contains 15 residues. The DNA for the CDR3 is TGTGCCAGCAGTTTAAGCGGGAGTTATTGGTACGAGCAGTACTTC. It yields the protein CASSLSGSYWYEQYF.

For this clonotype: Just one base apart from a much larger clone, this may be a read error. V gene TRBV29-1 combines with J gene TRBJ2-4; possible D gene TRBD1, 6 bases. The J call may be wrong; the DNA end is better matched by TRBJ2-7. The CDR3 runs to 14 residues. CDR1 is SQVTM and CDR2 is ANQGSEA in the germline V gene. CDR3 sequence: CSVRSGSGDYEQYF. The CDR3 DNA reads as TGCAGCGTTCGATCCGGGTCAGGGGACTACGAGCAGTACTTC.

V and J are TRBV20-1 and TRBJ2-1; a possible D gene is TRBD2 (5 bases). The CDR3 contains 11 residues. Germline CDR1 is DFQATT and CDR2 is SNEGSKA (reference sequence). V lost 8 bases and J 8 bases, leaving 13 bases between the germline ends. CDR3 region: CSPSGSDEQFF. CDR3 bases: TGCAGTCCGAGCGGTTCCGATGAGCAGTTCTTC.

The chain uses TRBV11-1 and TRBJ2-6; D is undetermined. Germline CDR1 is SGHAT and CDR2 is FQDESV (reference sequence). V was clipped by 6 bases and J by 0 bases, with 9 bases between them. This CDR3 comprises 15 residues. This CDR3 reads CASSSARSGANVLTF. The CDR3 DNA follows: TGTGCCAGCAGTTCCGCCCGCTCTGGGGCCAACGTCCTGACTTTC.

This clonotype was counted ten times or more. The chain has TRBV9 and TRBJ2-7; 9 nucleotides line up with TRBD2. The CDR3 runs to 13 residues. Germline values: CDR1 SGDLS, CDR2 YYNGEE. Germline trimming cut 5 bases from V and 3 bases from J; bases unmatched to any gene: 3. The CDR3 nucleotides are TGTGCCAGCAGTCCTAGCGGGATCTACGAGCAGTACTTC. Its protein is CASSPSGIYEQYF.

Concerning this clonotype: Since a much larger clone is just one base distant, this may be a read error. This chain joins TRBV9 and TRBJ1-1, with 7 bases fitting TRBD1. CDR1 SGDLS and CDR2 YYNGEE come from the germline V gene. CDR3 length: 13 residues. The CDR3 here is CASSEGGGTEVFF. CDR3 coding DNA: TGTGCCAGCAGCGAAGGAGGGGGCACTGAAGTTTTCTTT.

This clonotype was seen only a few times. An end of the junction differs from the germline gene, which may be a read error. The V and J genes are TRBV11-2 and TRBJ2-5, with 14 bases aligning to TRBD2. The CDR3 is made up of 17 amino acids. Germline V gives CDR1 SGHAT, CDR2 FQNNGV. The CDR3, as DNA: TGTGCCAGCAGCCGGGGGACTAGCGGGAGTATTGCAGAGATCCAGTACTTC. Protein product: CASSRGTSGSIAEIQYF.

This chain connects TRBV15 to TRBJ1-1; 7 bases line up with TRBD1. The CDR3 covers 14 residues. CDR1 is LNHNV, CDR2 YYDKDF, per germline (reference sequence). With V trimmed by 0 bases and J by 4 bases, 2 bases remained unmatched. The CDR3 reads CATSREDRITEAFF. The CDR3 nucleotides read TGTGCCACCAGCAGAGAGGACAGGATCACTGAAGCTTTCTTT.

The chain links TRBV10-1 to TRBJ2-7; unclear D gene. The length of the CDR3 is 14 residues. The V end was cut by 3 bases, the J end by 1 base, with 10 bases between. Germline assignment: CDR1 WNHNN and CDR2 SYGVQD (reference sequence). The CDR3 protein is CASSDGFRSYEQYF. The DNA for the CDR3 is TGCGCCAGCAGTGACGGTTTTAGGTCCTACGAGCAGTACTTC.

This chain joins TRBV21-1 and TRBJ2-6. TRBV21-1 is a listed pseudogene. The CDR3 loop spans 20 amino acids. The CDR3 nucleotides read TGTGCCAGCAGCAAAGCGCAAAGGCTCTTTCCTGGGTCTGGGGCCAACGTCCTGACTTTC. Protein sequence: CASSKAQRLFPGSGANVLTF.

Only one count was recorded for this clonotype. This sequence joins TRBV27 and TRBJ2-1; 7 positions match TRBD1. CDR1 is MNHEY, CDR2 SMNVEV, per germline (reference sequence). The CDR3 extends over 15 amino acids. The J segment lost 4 bases and the V segment lost 3 bases, leaving 6 bases of the junction unmatched. DNA of the CDR3: TGTGCCAGCAGTTTGGACAGGTTACTTTACAATGAGCAGTTCTTC. Residues: CASSLDRLLYNEQFF.

Comments on this clonotype: One end of the junction is discordant with germline, which a read error may explain. DNA for the CDR3: TGTGTCAGCAGTTTATACTTCGGTGGGACGGAGACCCAGTACTTC. It encodes CVSSLYFGGTETQYF. The chain is built from TRBV27 and TRBJ2-5; D tentatively fits TRBD1 or TRBD2 (5 bases each). This CDR3 region has 15 residues. Germline V CDR1 and CDR2: MNHEY, SMNVEV (reference sequence).

The chain has TRBV12-3 or TRBV12-4 and TRBJ2-1; D tentatively fits TRBD1 or TRBD2 (5 bases each). Trimming left V 2 bases short and J 13 bases short, with 21 bases between. The CDR3 has 15 amino acids. Written as DNA, the CDR3 is TGTGCCAGCAGTTTACCCAGGGTAGGAGGAGAGACCCAGTTCTTC. Protein: CASSLPRVGGETQFF.

With respect to this clonotype: This may be a read error: a much more frequent sequence differs by one nucleotide. The chain is built from TRBV29-1 and TRBJ2-7; D is possibly TRBD1 (6 bases). Deletions cut 5 bases from V and 2 bases from J, with 16 bases between. The germline CDR1 and CDR2 sequences are SQVTM and ANQGSEA. This CDR3 is built from 14 residues. The CDR3 sequence: CSVPRPDRPYEQYF. The CDR3 nucleotides read TGCAGCGTTCCCCGCCCCGACAGGCCCTACGAGCAGTACTTC.

DNA for the CDR3: TGCAGCGTTGACAGGGCGATCCCAGAGACCCAGTACTTC. Protein sequence: CSVDRAIPETQYF. V and J are TRBV29-1 and TRBJ2-5, with D perhaps TRBD1 (5 bases). The germline V gene encodes CDR1 SQVTM and CDR2 ANQGSEA. Trimming stripped 3 bases from V and 4 bases from J, with 12 bases between. The CDR3 sequence is 13 residues long.

The J gene is TRBJ2-3, the V gene TRBV11-2, with TRBD2 identical over 14 bases. This CDR3 comprises 17 residues. Losses at the gene ends were 1 base for V and 4 bases for J; bases not matched to a gene: 4. Germline-derived CDR1 and CDR2 are SGHAT and FQNNGV. CDR3 region: CASSLGTSGRFPDTQYF. The CDR3 DNA reads TGTGCCAGCAGCTTAGGGACTAGCGGGAGGTTTCCAGATACGCAGTATTTT. The variable domain in full, with the rest retrieved from reference TRBV11-2 and TRBJ2-3, is EAGVAQSPRYKIIEKRQSVAFWCNPISGHATLYWYQQILGQGPKLLIQFQNNGVVDDSQLPKDRFSAERLKGVDSTLKIQPAKLEDSAVYLCASSLGTSGRFPDTQYFGPGTRLTVL.